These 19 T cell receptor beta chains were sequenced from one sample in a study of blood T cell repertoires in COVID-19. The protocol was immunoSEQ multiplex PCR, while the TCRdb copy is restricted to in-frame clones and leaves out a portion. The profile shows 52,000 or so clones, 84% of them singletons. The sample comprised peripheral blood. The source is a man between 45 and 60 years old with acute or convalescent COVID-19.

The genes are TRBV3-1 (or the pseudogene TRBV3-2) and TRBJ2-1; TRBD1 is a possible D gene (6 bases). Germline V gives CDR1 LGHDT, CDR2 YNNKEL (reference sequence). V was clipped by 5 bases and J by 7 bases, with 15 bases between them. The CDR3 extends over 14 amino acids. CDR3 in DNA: TGTGCCAGCAGCAGGGGGAGAAGTCGGAATGAGCAGTTCTTC. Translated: CASSRGRSRNEQFF.

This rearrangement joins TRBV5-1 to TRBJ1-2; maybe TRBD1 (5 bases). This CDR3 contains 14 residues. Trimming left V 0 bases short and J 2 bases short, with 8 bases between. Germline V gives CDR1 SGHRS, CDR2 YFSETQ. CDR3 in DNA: TGCGCCAGCAGCTTGGGACAGCACAACTATGGCTACACCTTC. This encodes CASSLGQHNYGYTF.

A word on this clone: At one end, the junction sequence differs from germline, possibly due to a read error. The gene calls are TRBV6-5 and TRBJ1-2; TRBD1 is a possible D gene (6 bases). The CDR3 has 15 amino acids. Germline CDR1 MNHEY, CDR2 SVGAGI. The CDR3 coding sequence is TGTGCCAGCAGTCACCTAGGGGGGGCTAAGTATGGCTACACCTTC. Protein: CASSHLGGAKYGYTF.

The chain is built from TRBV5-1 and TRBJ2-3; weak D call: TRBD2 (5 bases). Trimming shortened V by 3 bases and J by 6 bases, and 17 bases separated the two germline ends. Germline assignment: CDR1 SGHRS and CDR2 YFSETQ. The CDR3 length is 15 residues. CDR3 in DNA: TGCGCCAGCAGCTCAAATAGCGTCCTTGGGGATACGCAGTATTTT. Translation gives CASSSNSVLGDTQYF.

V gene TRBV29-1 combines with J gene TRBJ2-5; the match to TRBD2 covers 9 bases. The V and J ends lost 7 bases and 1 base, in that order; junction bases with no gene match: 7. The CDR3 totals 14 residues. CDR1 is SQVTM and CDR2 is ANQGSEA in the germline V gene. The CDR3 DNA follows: TGCAGCGCCGCGGGGGGGCAAGGCCAAGAGACCCAGTACTTC. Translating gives CSAAGGQGQETQYF.

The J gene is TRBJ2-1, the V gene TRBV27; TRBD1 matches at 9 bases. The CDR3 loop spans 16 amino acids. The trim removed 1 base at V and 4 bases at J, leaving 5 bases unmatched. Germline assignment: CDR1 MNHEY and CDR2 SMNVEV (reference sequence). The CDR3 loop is CASSLWGQGGYNEQFF. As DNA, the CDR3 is TGTGCCAGCAGTTTATGGGGACAGGGTGGATACAATGAGCAGTTCTTC.

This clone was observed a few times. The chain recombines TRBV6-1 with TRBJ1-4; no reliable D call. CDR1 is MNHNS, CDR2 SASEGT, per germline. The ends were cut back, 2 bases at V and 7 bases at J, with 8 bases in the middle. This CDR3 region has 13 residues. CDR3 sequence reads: CASSEPGGEKLFF. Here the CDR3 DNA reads TGTGCCAGCAGTGAACCGGGAGGTGAAAAACTGTTTTTT.

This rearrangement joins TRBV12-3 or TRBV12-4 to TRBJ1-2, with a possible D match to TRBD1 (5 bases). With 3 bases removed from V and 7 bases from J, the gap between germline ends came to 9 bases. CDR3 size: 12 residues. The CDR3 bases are TGTGCCAGCAGTTTTACAGGTTCTGGCTACACCTTC. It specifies CASSFTGSGYTF.

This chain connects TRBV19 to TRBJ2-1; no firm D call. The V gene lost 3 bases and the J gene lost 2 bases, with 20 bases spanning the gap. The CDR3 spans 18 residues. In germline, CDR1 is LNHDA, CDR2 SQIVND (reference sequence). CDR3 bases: TGTGCCAGTAGTATGGCGGTGCTGGAGCTTTCCCCCTACAATGAGCAGTTCTTC. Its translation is CASSMAVLELSPYNEQFF.

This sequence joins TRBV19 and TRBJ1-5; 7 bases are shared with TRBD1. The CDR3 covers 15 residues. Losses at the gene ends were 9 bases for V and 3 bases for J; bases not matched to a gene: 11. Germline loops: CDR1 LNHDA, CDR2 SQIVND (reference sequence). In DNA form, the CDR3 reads TGTGCCAGAGGATGGCGGGACAGACTCAATCAGCCCCAGCATTTT. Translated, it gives CARGWRDRLNQPQHF.

The CDR3 sequence is CATSRDLAGGYNEQFF. As DNA, the CDR3 is TGTGCCACCAGCAGAGATCTAGCGGGAGGCTACAATGAGCAGTTCTTC. This sequence joins TRBV15 and TRBJ2-1; 11 bases fit TRBD2. The CDR3 contains 16 residues. V dropped 0 bases and J dropped 3; count of bases not matched to a gene: 1. The germline V gene encodes CDR1 LNHNV and CDR2 YYDKDF (reference sequence).

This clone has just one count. The CDR3 DNA is TGTGCCAGCAGCCTAACTAGAGGACTGTCTGACGAGCAGTACTTC. Translating gives CASSLTRGLSDEQYF. V and J are TRBV7-9 and TRBJ2-7; possibly TRBD2 for D (5 bases). The ends were cut back, 5 bases at V and 5 bases at J, with 19 bases in the middle. The CDR3 extends over 15 amino acids. Germline V gene sequence: CDR1 SEHNR, CDR2 FQNEAQ (reference sequence).

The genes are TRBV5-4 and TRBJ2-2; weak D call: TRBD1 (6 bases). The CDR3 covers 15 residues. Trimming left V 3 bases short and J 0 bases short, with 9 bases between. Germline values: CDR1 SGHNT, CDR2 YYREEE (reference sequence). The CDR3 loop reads CASSSNRANTGELFF. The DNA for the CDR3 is TGTGCCAGCAGCTCCAACAGGGCGAACACCGGGGAGCTGTTTTTT.

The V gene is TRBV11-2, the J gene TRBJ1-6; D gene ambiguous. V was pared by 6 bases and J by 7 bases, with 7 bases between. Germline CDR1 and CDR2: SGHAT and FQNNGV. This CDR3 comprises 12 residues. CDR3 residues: CASRRSNSPLHF. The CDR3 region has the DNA TGTGCCAGCAGACGGAGCAATTCACCCCTCCACTTT.

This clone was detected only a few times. Here the CDR3 DNA reads TGCGCCAGCAGCCAACTAACCTACTATTGGTCGACAGAAAACACTGAAGCTTTCTTT. It yields the protein CASSQLTYYWSTENTEAFF. The chain combines TRBV4-1 with TRBJ1-1; D perhaps matches TRBD1 (5 bases). Per the germline V gene, CDR1 is MGHRA and CDR2 is YSYEKL. V was trimmed by 2 bases and J by 2 bases, leaving 24 bases between them. This CDR3 spans 19 amino acids.

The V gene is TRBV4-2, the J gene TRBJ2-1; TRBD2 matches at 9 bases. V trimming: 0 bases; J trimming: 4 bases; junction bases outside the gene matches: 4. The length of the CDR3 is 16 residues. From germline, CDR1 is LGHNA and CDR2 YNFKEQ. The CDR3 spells CASSQEGLAGYNEQFF. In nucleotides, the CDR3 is TGTGCCAGCAGCCAAGAGGGCCTAGCGGGGTACAATGAGCAGTTCTTC.

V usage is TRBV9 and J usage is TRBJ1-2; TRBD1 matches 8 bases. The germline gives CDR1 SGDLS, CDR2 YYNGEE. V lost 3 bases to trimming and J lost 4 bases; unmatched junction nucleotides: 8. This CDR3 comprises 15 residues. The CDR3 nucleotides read TGTGCCAGCAGCGGGCAGGGGGACAGGACCTATGGCTACACCTTC. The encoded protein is CASSGQGDRTYGYTF.

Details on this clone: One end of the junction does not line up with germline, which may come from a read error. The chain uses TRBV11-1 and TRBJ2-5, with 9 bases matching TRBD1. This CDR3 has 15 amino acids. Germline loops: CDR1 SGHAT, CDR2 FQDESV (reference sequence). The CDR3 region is CASSLAGTGWQTQYF. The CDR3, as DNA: TGTGCCAGCAGCCTAGCCGGGACAGGGTGGCAGACCCAGTACTTC.

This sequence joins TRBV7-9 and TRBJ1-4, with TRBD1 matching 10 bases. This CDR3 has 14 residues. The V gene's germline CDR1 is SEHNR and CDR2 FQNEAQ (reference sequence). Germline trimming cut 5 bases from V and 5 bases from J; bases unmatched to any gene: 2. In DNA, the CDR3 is TGTGCCAGCAGCCCGGGACAGGGGAATGAAAAACTGTTTTTT. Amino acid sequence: CASSPGQGNEKLFF.